This TCR beta chain is from a study of early T cells in non-severe SARS-CoV-2 infection. Background on the study: Sequencing used unsorted whole-blood bulk RNA, so chains lack pairing. Overall study findings and caveats: VDJdb matching skewed toward anti-spike CD8 responses, missing private and CD4 specificities.

Individual cDNA molecules were tagged with unique molecular identifiers. TCRdb re-analysed the 5' RACE reads in MiXCR, keeping a single row per CDR3 protein. The sample has tens of thousands of distinct CDR3 sequences; roughly 5.4% are singletons. This clonotype occurred many times. Its antigen is unknown. Germline V gene data show CDR1 as SEHNR and CDR2 as FQNEAQ (reference sequence). There are 14 residues in the CDR3. Unmatched junction bases numbered 5, after V lost 5 bases and J lost 1 base. The rearrangement uses TRBV7-9 and TRBJ2-7; 7 positions agree with TRBD1. Sequencing used whole blood. The origin of this receptor is an adult who was a healthcare worker with PCR-confirmed SARS-CoV-2 infection or an uninfected control (not recorded which). CDR3 DNA sequence: TGTGCCAGCAGCCGACAGGGCAATTCCTACGAGCAGTACTTC. It yields the protein CASSRQGNSYEQYF.